This T cell receptor (beta chain) was documented in a study of vaccination and CD4 T cells after COVID-19. Study-level background: Convalescents were six males and four females, two of them Hispanic. Typically, post-vaccine samples were obtained a median about 79 days after dose two, within a range of 14 to 241.

V lost 3 bases to trimming and J lost 4 bases, with 7 bases between them. The length of the CDR3 is 13 residues. Germline loops: CDR1 LGHNT, CDR2 FRNRAP. A note on this clonotype: Its antigen is currently unknown.

The treatment denotes: approximately nine-day PBMC culture with coronavirus spike peptide pools or control peptides (ViraFEST assay). ViraFEST expanded antigen-specific T cells with peptide pools, then sequenced TCRs. At the Johns Hopkins FTIC core, DNA taken from cultured CD4+ T cells was sequenced by way of the Oncomine TCR Beta short-read assay. The authors extracted genomic DNA from cultured CD4+ T cells. TCRdb ran MiXCR on the PCR reads and lists one entry per CDR3 protein. Altogether approximately 13,000 distinct CDR3 sequences are present, under 60% being singletons, with the ten largest covering 10%.

The chain employs TRBV12-5 and TRBJ1-5; D gene ambiguous. This TCR was recovered from a human donor who had recovered from COVID-19. Source: CD4+ T cells from blood, cultured in vitro, taken before SARS-CoV-2 vaccination. CDR3 nucleotide sequence: TGTGCTAGTGGTTTTGGGGTGAATCAGCCCCAGCATTTT. It codes for CASGFGVNQPQHF. The entire variable domain, with the rest obtained from reference TRBV12-5 and TRBJ1-5, is as follows: DARVTQTPRHKVTEMGQEVTMRCQPILGHNTVFWYRQTMMQGLELLAYFRNRAPLDDSGMPKDRFSAEMPDATLATLKIQPSEPRDSAVYFCASGFGVNQPQHFGDGTRLSIL.